In this sample, the clone carrying this T cell receptor beta chain turned up many times. As yet, its antigen is unknown. Trimming cost V 6 bases and J 7 bases, with 13 bases left between them. The CDR3 runs to 14 residues. The data stem from a study of early T cells in non-severe SARS-CoV-2 infection. On the study more broadly: Alpha and beta chains were unpaired, from unsorted whole-blood bulk RNA.

Overall study results and limits: Anti-spike CD8 specificities were favored by VDJdb matching, whose results missed private and CD4 specificities.

Individual cDNA molecules received unique molecular identifiers during library preparation. TCRdb reprocessed the 5' RACE reads with MiXCR, giving one entry per CDR3 protein. The sample includes about 56,000 distinct CDR3 sequences, 8% to 11% of them seen just once. The specimen sequenced was whole blood. The source of this sequence is an adult who was a healthcare worker with PCR-confirmed SARS-CoV-2 infection or an uninfected control (not recorded which). The J gene is TRBJ1-6, the V gene TRBV12-3 or TRBV12-4, with a weak D call TRBD1 (6 bases). CDR3 amino acids: CASSMTGSNSPLHF. CDR3 coding DNA: TGTGCCAGCAGCATGACAGGTTCCAATTCACCCCTCCACTTT.